The source of this T cell receptor beta chain is a study of blood T cell repertoires in COVID-19. The repertoire was sequenced with immunoSEQ multiplex PCR; TCRdb's copy has only in-frame clones and lacks some. The data contain under 100,000 clones, roughly 76% of them singletons. The CDR3 has 15 residues. The junction had 7 bases not matched to a gene; V was cut back by 6 bases and J by 0 bases. Looked up from germline, CDR1 is MNHEY and CDR2 is SVGAGI. The clonotype was recovered from a woman older than 75 with active or convalescent COVID-19. This chain uses TRBV6-5 with TRBJ1-1, with 7 bases aligning to TRBD1. The sample was peripheral blood. The CDR3 loop reads CASSLSRGMNTEAFF. CDR3 bases: TGTGCCAGCAGCTTGAGCAGGGGGATGAACACTGAAGCTTTCTTT.